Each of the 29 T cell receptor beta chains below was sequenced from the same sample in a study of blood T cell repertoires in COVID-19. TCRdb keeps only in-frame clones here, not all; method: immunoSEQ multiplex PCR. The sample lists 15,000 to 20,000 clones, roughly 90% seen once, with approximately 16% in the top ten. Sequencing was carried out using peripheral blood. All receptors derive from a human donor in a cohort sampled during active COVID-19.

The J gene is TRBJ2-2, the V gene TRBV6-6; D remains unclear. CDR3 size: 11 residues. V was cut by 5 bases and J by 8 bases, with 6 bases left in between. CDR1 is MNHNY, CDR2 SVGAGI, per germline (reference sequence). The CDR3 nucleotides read TGTGCCAGCAGTCCACTTGGGGAGCTGTTTTTT. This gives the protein CASSPLGELFF.

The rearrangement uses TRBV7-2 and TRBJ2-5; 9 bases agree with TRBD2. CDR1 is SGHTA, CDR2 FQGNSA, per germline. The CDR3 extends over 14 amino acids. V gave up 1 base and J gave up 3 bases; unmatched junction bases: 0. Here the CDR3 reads CASSLGLAEETQYF. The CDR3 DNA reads TGTGCCAGCAGCTTAGGACTAGCGGAAGAGACCCAGTACTTC.

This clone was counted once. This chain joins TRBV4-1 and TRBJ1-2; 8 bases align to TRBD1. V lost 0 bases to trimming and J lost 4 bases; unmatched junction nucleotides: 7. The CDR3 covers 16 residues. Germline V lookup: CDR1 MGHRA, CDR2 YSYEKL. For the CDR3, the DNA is TGCGCCAGCAGCCAAGAGGGTTCAACAGGGGGCTATGGCTACACCTTC. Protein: CASSQEGSTGGYGYTF.

The CDR3 reads CSASNLAVLEQFF. The CDR3 DNA is TGCAGTGCTAGTAACCTAGCGGTCCTTGAGCAGTTCTTC. V gene TRBV20-1 combines with J gene TRBJ2-1; 7 bases fit TRBD2. J gave up 9 bases and V 3 bases, and 8 bases lay outside the gene matches. CDR1 and CDR2 from the germline V gene are DFQATT and SNEGSKA (reference sequence). The CDR3 has 13 amino acids.

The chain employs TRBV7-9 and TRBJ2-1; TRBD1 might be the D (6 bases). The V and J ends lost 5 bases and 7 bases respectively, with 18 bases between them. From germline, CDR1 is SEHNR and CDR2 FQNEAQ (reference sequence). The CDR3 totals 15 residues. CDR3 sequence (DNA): TGTGCCAGCAGCCACTCAGGGGTCCCAGCGAATGAGCAGTTCTTC. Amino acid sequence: CASSHSGVPANEQFF. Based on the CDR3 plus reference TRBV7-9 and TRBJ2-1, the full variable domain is DTGVSQNPRHKITKRGQNVTFRCDPISEHNRLYWYRQTLGQGPEFLTYFQNEAQLEKSRLLSDRFSAERPKGSFSTLEIQRTEQGDSAMYLCASSHSGVPANEQFFGPGTRLTVL.

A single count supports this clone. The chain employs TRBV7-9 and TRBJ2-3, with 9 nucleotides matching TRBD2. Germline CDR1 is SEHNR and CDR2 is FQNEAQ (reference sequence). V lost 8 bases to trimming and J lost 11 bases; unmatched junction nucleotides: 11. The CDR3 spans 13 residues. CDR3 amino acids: CASPGRIAGEQYF. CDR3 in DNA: TGTGCCAGCCCGGGACGGATAGCGGGAGAGCAGTATTTT.

Here the CDR3 reads CATSDPPLEGSEKLFF. CDR3 coding DNA: TGTGCCACCAGTGATCCCCCTCTTGAGGGTAGTGAAAAACTGTTTTTT. The V gene is TRBV24-1, the J gene TRBJ1-4; D gene uncertain. The CDR3 is 16 residues long. Trimming took 3 bases from V and 7 from J, leaving 17 bases between them. Germline loops: CDR1 KGHDR, CDR2 SFDVKD.

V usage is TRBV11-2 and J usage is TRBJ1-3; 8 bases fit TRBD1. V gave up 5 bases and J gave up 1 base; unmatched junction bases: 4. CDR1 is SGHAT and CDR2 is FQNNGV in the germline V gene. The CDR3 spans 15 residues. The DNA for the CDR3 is TGTGCCAGCAGCCTACAGGGGGGATCTGGAAACACCATATATTTT. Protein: CASSLQGGSGNTIYF.

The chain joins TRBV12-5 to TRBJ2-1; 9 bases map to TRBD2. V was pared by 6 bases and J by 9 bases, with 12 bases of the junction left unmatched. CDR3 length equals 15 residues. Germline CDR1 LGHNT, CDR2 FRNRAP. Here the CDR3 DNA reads TGTGCTAGTGGCCCCCAGAGGCGGGGGGGTTCTGAGCAGTTCTTC. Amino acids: CASGPQRRGGSEQFF. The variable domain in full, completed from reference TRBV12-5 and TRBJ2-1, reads DARVTQTPRHKVTEMGQEVTMRCQPILGHNTVFWYRQTMMQGLELLAYFRNRAPLDDSGMPKDRFSAEMPDATLATLKIQPSEPRDSAVYFCASGPQRRGGSEQFFGPGTRLTVL.

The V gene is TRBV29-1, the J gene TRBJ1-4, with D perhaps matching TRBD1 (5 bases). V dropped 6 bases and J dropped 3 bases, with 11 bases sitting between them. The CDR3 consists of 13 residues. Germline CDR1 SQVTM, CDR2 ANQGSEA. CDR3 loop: CSVRRGSNEKLFF. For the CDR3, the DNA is TGCAGCGTCCGGAGGGGATCTAATGAAAAACTGTTTTTT.

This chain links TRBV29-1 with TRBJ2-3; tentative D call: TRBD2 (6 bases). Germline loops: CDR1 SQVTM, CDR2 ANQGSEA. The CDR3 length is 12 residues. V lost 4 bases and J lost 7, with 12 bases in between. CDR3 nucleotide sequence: TGCAGCGTTGGGGGGGACGGGTATACGCAGTATTTT. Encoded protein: CSVGGDGYTQYF.

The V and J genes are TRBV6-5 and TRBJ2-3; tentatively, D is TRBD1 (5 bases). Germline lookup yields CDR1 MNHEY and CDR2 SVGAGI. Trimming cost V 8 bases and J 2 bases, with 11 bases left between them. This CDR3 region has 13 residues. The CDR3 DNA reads TGTGCCAGCCAGGGATCAATCACAGATACGCAGTATTTT. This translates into CASQGSITDTQYF.

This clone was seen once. Here the CDR3 DNA reads TGTGCCAGCAGCTCCCTTCCCAATCAGCCCCAGCATTTT. Amino acids: CASSSLPNQPQHF. The chain links TRBV7-9 to TRBJ1-5; D not resolved. The CDR3 totals 13 residues. V lost 4 bases, J lost 3 bases, and 7 bases lay in between. Germline-derived CDR1 and CDR2 are SEHNR and FQNEAQ (reference sequence).

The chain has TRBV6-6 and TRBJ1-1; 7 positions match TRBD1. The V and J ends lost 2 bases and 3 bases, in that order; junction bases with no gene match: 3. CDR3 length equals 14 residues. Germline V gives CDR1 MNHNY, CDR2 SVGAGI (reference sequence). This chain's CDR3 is CASSYLDRDTEAFF. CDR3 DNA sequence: TGTGCCAGCAGTTACCTTGACAGGGACACTGAAGCTTTCTTT.

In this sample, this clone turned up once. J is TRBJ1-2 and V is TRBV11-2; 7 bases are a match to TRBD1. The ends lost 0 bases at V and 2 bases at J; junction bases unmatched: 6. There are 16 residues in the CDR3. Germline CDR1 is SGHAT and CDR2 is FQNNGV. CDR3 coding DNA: TGTGCCAGCAGCTTAGATTTAGGGACAGTAAACTATGGCTACACCTTC. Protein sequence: CASSLDLGTVNYGYTF.

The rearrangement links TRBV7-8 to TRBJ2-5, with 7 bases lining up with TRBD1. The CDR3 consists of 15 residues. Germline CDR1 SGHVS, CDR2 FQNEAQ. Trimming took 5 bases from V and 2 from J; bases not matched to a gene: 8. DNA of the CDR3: TGTGCCAGCAGCGCCCCCGGGACAGCACAAGAGACCCAGTACTTC. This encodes CASSAPGTAQETQYF.

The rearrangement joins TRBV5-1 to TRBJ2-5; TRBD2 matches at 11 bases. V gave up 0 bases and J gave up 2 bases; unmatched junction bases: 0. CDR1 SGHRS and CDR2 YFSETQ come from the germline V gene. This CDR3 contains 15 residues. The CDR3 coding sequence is TGCGCCAGCAGCTTGGGACTAGCGGGACAAGAGACCCAGTACTTC. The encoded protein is CASSLGLAGQETQYF.

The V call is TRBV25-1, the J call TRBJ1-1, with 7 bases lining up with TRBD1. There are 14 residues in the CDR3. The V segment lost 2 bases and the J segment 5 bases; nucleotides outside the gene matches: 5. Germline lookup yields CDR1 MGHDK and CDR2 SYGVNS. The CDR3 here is CASSETGVATEAFF. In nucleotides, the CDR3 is TGTGCCAGCAGTGAAACAGGGGTGGCGACTGAAGCTTTCTTT. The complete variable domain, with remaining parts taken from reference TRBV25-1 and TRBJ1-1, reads EADIYQTPRYLVIGTGKKITLECSQTMGHDKMYWYQQDPGMELHLIHYSYGVNSTEKGDLSSESTVSRIRTEHFPLTLESARPSHTSQYLCASSETGVATEAFFGQGTRLTVV.

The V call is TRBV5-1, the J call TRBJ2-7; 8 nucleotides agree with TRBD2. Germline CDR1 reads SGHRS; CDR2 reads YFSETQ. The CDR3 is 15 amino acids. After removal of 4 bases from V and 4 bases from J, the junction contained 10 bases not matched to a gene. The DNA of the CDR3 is TGCGCCAGCAGCCCCAAGCCGGGGGGGGGATACGAGCAGTACTTC. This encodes CASSPKPGGGYEQYF. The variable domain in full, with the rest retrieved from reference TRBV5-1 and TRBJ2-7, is KAGVTQTPRYLIKTRGQQVTLSCSPISGHRSVSWYQQTPGQGLQFLFEYFSETQRNKGNFPGRFSGRQFSNSRSEMNVSTLELGDSALYLCASSPKPGGGYEQYFGPGTRLTVT.

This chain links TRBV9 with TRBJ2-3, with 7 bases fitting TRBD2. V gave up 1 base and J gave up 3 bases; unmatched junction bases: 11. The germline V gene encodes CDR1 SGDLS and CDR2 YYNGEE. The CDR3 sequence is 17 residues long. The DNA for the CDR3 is TGTGCCAGCAGCGTATCCCCCCCTGGGGGGGGTACAGATACGCAGTATTTT. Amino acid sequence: CASSVSPPGGGTDTQYF.

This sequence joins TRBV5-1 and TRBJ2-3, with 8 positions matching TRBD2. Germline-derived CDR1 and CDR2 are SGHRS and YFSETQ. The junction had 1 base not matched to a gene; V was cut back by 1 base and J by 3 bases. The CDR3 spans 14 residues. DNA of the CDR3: TGCGCCAGCAGCTTGCGGGGGGGGACAGATACGCAGTATTTT. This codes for CASSLRGGTDTQYF.

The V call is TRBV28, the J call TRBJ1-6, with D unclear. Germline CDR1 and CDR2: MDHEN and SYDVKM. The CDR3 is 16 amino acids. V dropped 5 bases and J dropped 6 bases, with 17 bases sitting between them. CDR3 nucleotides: TGTGCCAGCAGTCCCAGCGGACGGACCTTTAATTCACCCCTCCACTTT. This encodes CASSPSGRTFNSPLHF.

Here the CDR3 reads CASSVHSNYGYTF. The CDR3 DNA reads as TGTGCCAGCAGTGTTCACAGCAACTATGGCTACACCTTC. The chain couples TRBV2 to TRBJ1-2, with unresolved D. This CDR3 spans 13 amino acids. The germline V and J ends were trimmed by 4 bases and 2 bases, with 8 bases remaining between them. Germline CDR1 is SNHLY and CDR2 is FYNNEI.

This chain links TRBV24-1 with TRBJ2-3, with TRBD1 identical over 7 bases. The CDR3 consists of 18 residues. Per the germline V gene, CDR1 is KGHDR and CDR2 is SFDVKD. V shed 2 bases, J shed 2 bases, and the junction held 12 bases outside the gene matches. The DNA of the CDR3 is TGTGCCACCAGTGATTCCGGACAGGACCATCATCACACAGATACGCAGTATTTT. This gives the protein CATSDSGQDHHHTDTQYF.

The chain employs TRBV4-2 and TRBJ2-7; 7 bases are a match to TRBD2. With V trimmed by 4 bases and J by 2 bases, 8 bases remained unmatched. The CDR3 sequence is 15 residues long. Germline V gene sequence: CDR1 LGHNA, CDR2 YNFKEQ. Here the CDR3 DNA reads TGTGCCAGCAGCCCCCTAGGGGCGGGGGCCTACGAGCAGTACTTC. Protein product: CASSPLGAGAYEQYF.

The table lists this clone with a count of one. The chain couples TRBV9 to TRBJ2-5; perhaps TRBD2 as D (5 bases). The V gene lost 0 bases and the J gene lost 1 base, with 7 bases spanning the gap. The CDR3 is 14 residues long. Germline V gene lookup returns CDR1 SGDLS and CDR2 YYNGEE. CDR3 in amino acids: CASSVEAVQETQYF. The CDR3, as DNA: TGTGCCAGCAGCGTAGAAGCGGTCCAAGAGACCCAGTACTTC. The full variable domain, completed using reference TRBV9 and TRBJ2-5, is DSGVTQTPKHLITATGQRVTLRCSPRSGDLSVYWYQQSLDQGLQFLIQYYNGEERAKGNILERFSAQQFPDLHSELNLSSLELGDSALYFCASSVEAVQETQYFGPGTRLLVL.

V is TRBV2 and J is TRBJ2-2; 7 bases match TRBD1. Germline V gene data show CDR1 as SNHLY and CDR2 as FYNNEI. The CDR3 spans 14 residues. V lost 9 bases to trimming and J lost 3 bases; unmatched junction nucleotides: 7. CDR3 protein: CASRGQRYTGELFF. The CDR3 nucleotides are TGTGCCAGTCGGGGACAGCGCTACACCGGGGAGCTGTTTTTT.

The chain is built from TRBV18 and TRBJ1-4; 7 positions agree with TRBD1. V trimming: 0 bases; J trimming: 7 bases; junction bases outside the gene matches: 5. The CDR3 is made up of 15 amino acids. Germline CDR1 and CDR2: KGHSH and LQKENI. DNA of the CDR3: TGTGCCAGCTCACCACCGGAGGCAGGGGGTGAAAAACTGTTTTTT. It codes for CASSPPEAGGEKLFF.

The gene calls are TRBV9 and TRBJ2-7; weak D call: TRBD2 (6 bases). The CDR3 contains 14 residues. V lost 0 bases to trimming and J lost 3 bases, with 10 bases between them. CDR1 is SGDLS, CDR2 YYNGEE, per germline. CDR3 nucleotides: TGTGCCAGCAGCGTAGGGTCGGGGGTCTACGAGCAGTACTTC. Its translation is CASSVGSGVYEQYF.